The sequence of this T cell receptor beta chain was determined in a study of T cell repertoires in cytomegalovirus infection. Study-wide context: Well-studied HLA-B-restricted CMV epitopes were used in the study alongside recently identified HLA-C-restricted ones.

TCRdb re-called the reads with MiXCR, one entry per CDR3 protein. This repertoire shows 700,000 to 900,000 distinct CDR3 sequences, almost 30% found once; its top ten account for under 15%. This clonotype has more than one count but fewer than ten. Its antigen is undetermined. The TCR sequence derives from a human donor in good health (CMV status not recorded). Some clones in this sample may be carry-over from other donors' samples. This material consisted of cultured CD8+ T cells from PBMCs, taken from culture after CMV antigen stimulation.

CDR3 in amino acids: CATSDGQGNSPLHF. CDR3 nucleotide sequence: TGTGCCACCAGTGATGGACAGGGGAATTCACCCCTCCACTTT. This chain uses TRBV24-1 with TRBJ1-6, with 9 bases that match TRBD1. Germline V gene sequence: CDR1 KGHDR, CDR2 SFDVKD. The CDR3 has 14 residues. J lost 7 bases, V lost 3 bases, and 0 bases had no gene match.